This T cell receptor (beta chain) was sequenced in a study of blood T cell repertoires in COVID-19. Trimming removed 4 bases from V and 4 bases from J, with 8 bases in between. CDR1 and CDR2 from the germline V gene are WNHNN and SYGVQD (reference sequence). The CDR3 has 13 residues. The protocol was immunoSEQ multiplex PCR, while the TCRdb copy is restricted to in-frame clones and leaves out a portion. In the table there are hundreds of thousands of clones, 70% to 90% of which are singletons. The chain uses TRBV10-1 and TRBJ1-5; D is uncertain. The sample consisted of peripheral blood. The sequence derives from a woman between 18 and 29 years old who had recovered from COVID-19. The DNA of the CDR3 is TGCGCCAGCAGTGGCAGTTTGAATCAGCCCCAGCATTTT. Its protein is CASSGSLNQPQHF.